These 30 T cell receptor beta chains share one sample of origin, sequenced in a study of T cell responses to AZD1222 COVID-19 vaccine. Sequenced by immunoSEQ multiplex PCR; TCRdb stores in-frame clones only, minus some. In the table there are more than 65,000 clones, approximately 82% of which are singletons. This material consisted of peripheral blood, taken 28 days after the second AZD1222 dose. The receptors come from an adult who received the AZD1222 COVID-19 vaccine.

The J gene is TRBJ2-3, the V gene TRBV5-6; D possibly corresponds to TRBD1 (5 bases). The V gene's germline CDR1 is SGHDT and CDR2 YYEEEE. Trimming stripped 0 bases from V and 4 bases from J, with 9 bases between. The CDR3 runs 14 residues. CDR3 sequence (DNA): TGTGCCAGCAGCTTGGTATCCAGGGCAGATACGCAGTATTTT. Encoded protein: CASSLVSRADTQYF.

V gene TRBV15 combines with J gene TRBJ2-6; D remains unclear. Germline CDR1 reads LNHNV; CDR2 reads YYDKDF (reference sequence). The CDR3 sequence is 15 residues long. The V end was cut by 4 bases, the J end by 0 bases, with 7 bases between. CDR3 protein: CATSIADSGANVLTF. DNA of the CDR3: TGTGCCACCAGCATCGCGGACTCTGGGGCCAACGTCCTGACTTTC.

This chain joins TRBV7-2 and TRBJ2-7; TRBD2 matches 11 bases. This CDR3 region has 15 residues. V was pared by 1 base and J by 3 bases, with 2 bases of the junction left unmatched. The germline gives CDR1 SGHTA, CDR2 FQGNSA. CDR3 sequence reads: CASSLVTSGSYEQYF. The CDR3 region has the DNA TGTGCCAGCAGCTTAGTTACTAGCGGGAGCTACGAGCAGTACTTC.

The chain carries TRBV12-3 or TRBV12-4 and TRBJ1-1; D is uncertain. CDR3 size: 13 residues. Trimming cost V 3 bases and J 4 bases, with 9 bases left between them. CDR3 sequence reads: CASSFVMGTEAFF. As DNA, the CDR3 is TGTGCCAGCAGTTTTGTGATGGGCACTGAAGCTTTCTTT.

The chain employs TRBV6-2 or TRBV6-3 and TRBJ1-5, with D possibly TRBD1 on 6 matching bases. V was trimmed by 6 bases and J by 3 bases, leaving 12 bases between them. The CDR3 totals 14 residues. From germline, CDR1 is MNHEY and CDR2 SVGEGT. This chain's CDR3 is CASSSTGLNQPQHF. CDR3 bases: TGTGCCAGCAGCTCCACAGGGCTCAATCAGCCCCAGCATTTT.

The chain carries TRBV5-4 and TRBJ2-5; 10 nucleotides line up with TRBD1. Germline loops: CDR1 SGHNT, CDR2 YYREEE (reference sequence). CDR3 size: 15 residues. Trimming removed 4 bases from V and 5 bases from J; junction bases left unmatched: 8. CDR3 nucleotide sequence: TGTGCCAGCAGCACCGACAGGGGGCGTCAGGAGACCCAGTACTTC. This gives the protein CASSTDRGRQETQYF.

The chain has TRBV30 and TRBJ1-2; weak D call: TRBD1 (5 bases). The CDR3 sequence is 14 residues long. Germline loops: CDR1 GTSNPN, CDR2 SVGIG (reference sequence). Between the trimmed V and J ends, which lost 0 bases and 2 bases, there was a span of 10 bases. CDR3 residues: CAWSVQTGNYGYTF. Written as DNA, the CDR3 is TGTGCCTGGAGTGTCCAAACAGGCAACTATGGCTACACCTTC.

This chain connects TRBV11-2 to TRBJ1-1; tentatively, D is TRBD1 (5 bases). Germline CDR1 and CDR2: SGHAT and FQNNGV. The length of the CDR3 is 18 residues. With 6 bases removed from V and 1 base from J, the gap between germline ends came to 24 bases. Here the CDR3 DNA reads TGTGCCAGCAGACCGGGGGGGTGGCACGATAAACCGAACACTGAAGCTTTCTTT. Translated: CASRPGGWHDKPNTEAFF. Based on the CDR3 plus reference TRBV11-2 and TRBJ1-1, the full variable domain is EAGVAQSPRYKIIEKRQSVAFWCNPISGHATLYWYQQILGQGPKLLIQFQNNGVVDDSQLPKDRFSAERLKGVDSTLKIQPAKLEDSAVYLCASRPGGWHDKPNTEAFFGQGTRLTVV.

The V gene is TRBV18, the J gene TRBJ2-1; 8 bases match TRBD2. The CDR3 has 16 residues. Germline CDR1 KGHSH, CDR2 LQKENI. The trim removed 4 bases at V and 6 bases at J, leaving 11 bases unmatched. The CDR3 nucleotides read TGTGCCAGCTCACACCCCGGCGGGAGGAATGGCAATGAGCAGTTCTTC. Amino acids: CASSHPGGRNGNEQFF.

This clone showed up just once. The chain is built from TRBV11-2 and TRBJ1-4; 7 bases match TRBD1. From germline, CDR1 is SGHAT and CDR2 FQNNGV. Trimming removed 8 bases from V and 2 bases from J; junction bases left unmatched: 11. The CDR3 is 16 amino acids. CDR3 in amino acids: CASGRYRGPTNEKLFF. CDR3 bases: TGTGCCAGCGGGCGATACAGGGGTCCGACTAATGAAAAACTGTTTTTT. Complete variable domain (other parts from reference TRBV11-2 and TRBJ1-4): EAGVAQSPRYKIIEKRQSVAFWCNPISGHATLYWYQQILGQGPKLLIQFQNNGVVDDSQLPKDRFSAERLKGVDSTLKIQPAKLEDSAVYLCASGRYRGPTNEKLFFGSGTQLSVL.

The J gene is TRBJ2-3, the V gene TRBV7-9; D uncertain. The CDR3 contains 13 residues. Germline lookup yields CDR1 SEHNR and CDR2 FQNEAQ (reference sequence). V shed 2 bases and J shed 2 bases, with 5 bases lying between them. The CDR3 region is CASSLPLTDTQYF. The CDR3 DNA is TGTGCCAGCAGCTTACCACTCACAGATACGCAGTATTTT.

This chain links TRBV7-8 with TRBJ1-1; D is uncertain. This CDR3 comprises 13 residues. Between the trimmed V and J ends, which lost 1 base and 1 base, there was a span of 4 bases. The germline CDR1 and CDR2 sequences are SGHVS and FQNEAQ. The DNA of the CDR3 is TGTGCCAGCAGCTTAGGGGCGAACACTGAAGCTTTCTTT. Protein: CASSLGANTEAFF.

The rearrangement joins TRBV5-8 to TRBJ1-1; maybe TRBD1 (6 bases). The V and J ends lost 5 bases and 10 bases respectively, with 12 bases between them. The germline V gene has CDR1 SGHTS and CDR2 YDEGEE. The CDR3 is made up of 11 amino acids. CDR3 residues: CASRLRGGAFF. Here the CDR3 DNA reads TGTGCCAGCAGACTCAGGGGAGGAGCTTTCTTT. Looking up the rest from reference TRBV5-8 and TRBJ1-1 gives the full variable domain: EAGVTQSPTHLIKTRGQQATLRCSPISGHTSVYWYQQALGLGLQFLLWYDEGEERNRGNFPPRFSGRQFPNYSSELNVNALELEDSALYLCASRLRGGAFFGQGTRLTVV.

This chain links TRBV30 with TRBJ1-1; a weak D match, TRBD1 (6 bases). The length of the CDR3 is 14 residues. The ends were cut back, 3 bases at V and 0 bases at J, with 11 bases in the middle. Germline loops: CDR1 GTSNPN, CDR2 SVGIG (reference sequence). In DNA, the CDR3 is TGTGCCTGGAGCTTGGGGGGGCTGAACACTGAAGCTTTCTTT. Translation: CAWSLGGLNTEAFF.

CDR3: CASSSPPGSSYEQYF. Written as DNA, the CDR3 is TGTGCCAGCAGTTCTCCGCCTGGATCCTCCTACGAGCAGTACTTC. The chain uses TRBV6-5 and TRBJ2-7; D is ambiguous. CDR1 is MNHEY and CDR2 is SVGAGI in the germline V gene. V lost 4 bases to trimming and J lost 0 bases, with 13 bases between them. The CDR3 is 15 amino acids.

This clone was recorded once. The chain recombines TRBV5-4 with TRBJ2-7; TRBD1 agrees at 8 bases. The length of the CDR3 is 14 residues. Germline CDR1 and CDR2: SGHNT and YYREEE (reference sequence). V was clipped by 3 bases and J by 3 bases; unmatched bases: 5. The CDR3 nucleotides are TGTGCCAGCAGCTGGACAGGGACGCACTACGAGCAGTACTTC. As protein: CASSWTGTHYEQYF. The full variable domain, with the rest looked up from reference TRBV5-4 and TRBJ2-7, is ETGVTQSPTHLIKTRGQQVTLRCSSQSGHNTVSWYQQALGQGPQFIFQYYREEENGRGNFPPRFSGLQFPNYSSELNVNALELDDSALYLCASSWTGTHYEQYFGPGTRLTVT.

This clone appeared once. The genes are TRBV7-9 and TRBJ1-6, with D uncertain. The CDR3 is made up of 14 amino acids. V was clipped by 2 bases and J by 8 bases, with 10 bases between them. Germline V gene data show CDR1 as SEHNR and CDR2 as FQNEAQ (reference sequence). The CDR3 loop reads CASSLRQEDSPLHF. The CDR3 nucleotides read TGTGCCAGCAGCTTAAGGCAGGAGGATTCACCCCTCCACTTT.

The genes are TRBV5-1 and TRBJ2-2; D unclear. V was pared by 3 bases and J by 0 bases, with 6 bases between. The CDR3 sequence is 14 residues long. Germline lookup yields CDR1 SGHRS and CDR2 YFSETQ. CDR3 residues: CASSSTANTGELFF. The CDR3 DNA is TGCGCCAGCAGCTCCACAGCGAACACCGGGGAGCTGTTTTTT.

The rearrangement uses TRBV6-6 and TRBJ1-2; D is uncertain. The CDR3 spans 12 residues. The V and J ends lost 2 bases and 5 bases respectively, with 6 bases between them. The V gene's germline CDR1 is MNHNY and CDR2 SVGAGI (reference sequence). CDR3 coding DNA: TGTGCCAGCAGTTACGGGGATTATGGCTACACCTTC. It encodes CASSYGDYGYTF.

The V and J genes are TRBV4-1 and TRBJ1-5; unclear D gene. V was cut by 1 base and J by 6 bases, with 7 bases left in between. CDR3 length: 13 amino acids. The germline V gene has CDR1 MGHRA and CDR2 YSYEKL. CDR3 DNA: TGCGCCAGCAGCCAAGTCGGCGGTCAGCCCCAGCATTTT. It encodes CASSQVGGQPQHF.

This clone is medium-sized (0.01 to 0.1%) by share. This chain links TRBV2 with TRBJ2-5; D possibly corresponds to TRBD2 (6 bases). The CDR3 length is 14 residues. V was shortened by 4 bases and J by 1 base, with 10 bases between the two germline ends. Germline lookup yields CDR1 SNHLY and CDR2 FYNNEI. This CDR3 is CASSADYLQETQYF. DNA for the CDR3: TGTGCCAGCAGTGCGGACTACCTCCAAGAGACCCAGTACTTC.

This clone was recorded only once. The chain recombines TRBV7-9 with TRBJ2-6; 8 positions agree with TRBD1. The V gene's germline CDR1 is SEHNR and CDR2 FQNEAQ (reference sequence). The CDR3 contains 18 residues. With 6 bases clipped from V and 0 bases from J, the junction kept 10 bases outside the gene matches. In nucleotides, the CDR3 is TGTGCCAGCAGTTGGCCGGGACAGGCACCCTCTGGGGCCAACGTCCTGACTTTC. Its protein product is CASSWPGQAPSGANVLTF.

The V call is TRBV6-5, the J call TRBJ1-4; D is possibly TRBD1 (5 bases). Germline assignment: CDR1 MNHEY and CDR2 SVGAGI. Trimming removed 0 bases at V and 0 bases at J, with 8 bases between. The CDR3 is 16 amino acids. The CDR3 loop reads CASSYSGDSTNEKLFF. CDR3 in DNA: TGTGCCAGCAGTTACTCAGGGGACTCAACTAATGAAAAACTGTTTTTT.

The CDR3 bases are TGTGCCAGCAGCCAAGGACACGGCACAGATACGCAGTATTTT. Translation gives CASSQGHGTDTQYF. The genes are TRBV11-3 and TRBJ2-3; TRBD1 is a possible D gene (5 bases). The germline V gene has CDR1 SGHNT and CDR2 YENEEA. There are 14 residues in the CDR3. Between the trimmed V and J ends, which lost 5 bases and 1 base, there was a span of 10 bases. The whole variable domain, filled in from reference TRBV11-3 and TRBJ2-3, reads EAGVVQSPRYKIIEKKQPVAFWCNPISGHNTLYWYLQNLGQGPELLIRYENEEAVDDSQLPKDRFSAERLKGVDSTLKIQPAELGDSAVYLCASSQGHGTDTQYFGPGTRLTVL.

This chain uses TRBV2 with TRBJ2-1; possible D gene TRBD1, 5 bases. The V end was cut by 8 bases, the J end by 7 bases, with 9 bases between. The CDR3 sequence is 11 residues long. In germline, CDR1 is SNHLY, CDR2 FYNNEI. CDR3 loop: CASGPGNEQFF. The CDR3 bases are TGTGCCAGCGGGCCAGGGAATGAGCAGTTCTTC. Full variable domain (outside the CDR3, taken from reference TRBV2 and TRBJ2-1): EPEVTQTPSHQVTQMGQEVILRCVPISNHLYFYWYRQILGQKVEFLVSFYNNEISEKSEIFDDQFSVERPDGSNFTLKIRSTKLEDSAMYFCASGPGNEQFFGPGTRLTVL.

The chain couples TRBV5-1 to TRBJ1-3; D is unclear. This CDR3 contains 16 residues. The germline gives CDR1 SGHRS, CDR2 YFSETQ. The V end lost 0 bases, the J end lost 0 bases, and 10 bases lay between the germline ends. DNA for the CDR3: TGCGCCAGCAGCTTGGCAGAGGTAGTCTCTGGAAACACCATATATTTT. The encoded protein is CASSLAEVVSGNTIYF.

This clone showed up just once. At the DNA level, this CDR3 is encoded by other sequences in the same sample as well. This chain connects TRBV18 to TRBJ1-5; no definite D call. The CDR3 spans 13 residues. From germline, CDR1 is KGHSH and CDR2 LQKENI. V lost 2 bases and J lost 4, with 6 bases in between. The CDR3 loop is CASSPGENQPQHF. The CDR3 DNA follows: TGTGCCAGCTCACCAGGGGAAAATCAGCCCCAGCATTTT.

CDR3 nucleotides: TGTGCCACCAGCGGACCGGCCTCTGGGGCCAACGTCCTGACTTTC. It yields the protein CATSGPASGANVLTF. The chain links TRBV15 to TRBJ2-6; D ambiguous. This CDR3 is built from 15 residues. The V and J ends lost 5 bases and 0 bases respectively, with 8 bases between them. The germline V gene has CDR1 LNHNV and CDR2 YYDKDF (reference sequence).

This chain connects TRBV27 to TRBJ1-3; a possible D gene is TRBD1 (5 bases). This CDR3 comprises 13 residues. V gave up 11 bases and J gave up 1 base, with 12 bases separating them. CDR1 and CDR2 from the germline V gene are MNHEY and SMNVEV (reference sequence). Here the CDR3 reads CADRDRSGNTIYF. In DNA form, the CDR3 reads TGTGCCGATAGGGACCGGTCTGGAAACACCATATATTTT.

The chain couples TRBV5-5 to TRBJ2-2; D is possibly TRBD1 or TRBD2 (6 bases each). This CDR3 spans 13 amino acids. Between the trimmed V and J ends, which lost 6 bases and 7 bases, there was a span of 13 bases. The germline gives CDR1 SGHKS, CDR2 YYEKEE (reference sequence). This chain's CDR3 is CASTHGGGGELFF. The CDR3 DNA sequence: TGTGCCAGCACTCACGGAGGGGGCGGGGAGCTGTTTTTT.